This passage covers 10 T cell receptor beta chains from one sample sequenced in a study of blood T cell repertoires in COVID-19 (dated by TCRdb to 2020 to 2021). Library preparation employed the immunoSEQ multiplex PCR assay. Entries here come from immuneACCESS through TCRdb and include only in-frame sequences with V and J called. Some clones fail to appear in such tables; in the studies checked, an unresolved V gene covers under half of the shortfall, and the cause of the remainder is unknown. This sample is represented by 330,000 or so clones; over 75% of them were singletons. Jointly, the top ten make up 1.5% to 2.5% of the sample. Input material: PBMCs or T cells enriched from blood (not recorded which). The receptor set was obtained from a man aged 40-55 years in a cohort exposed to, infected with or recovered from COVID-19 (not recorded which).

The V gene is TRBV5-1, the J gene TRBJ2-7; 8 nucleotides line up with TRBD1. Germline values: CDR1 SGHRS, CDR2 YFSETQ. V dropped 1 base and J dropped 0; count of bases not matched to a gene: 3. The CDR3 sequence is 15 residues long. The CDR3 is CASSLQGAVSYEQYF. As DNA, the CDR3 is TGCGCCAGCAGCTTGCAGGGGGCCGTCTCCTACGAGCAGTACTTC.

The chain has TRBV5-5 and TRBJ2-7, with 7 bases matching TRBD1. Germline V lookup: CDR1 SGHKS, CDR2 YYEKEE (reference sequence). Unmatched junction bases numbered 4, after V lost 0 bases and J lost 1 base. This CDR3 has 15 residues. DNA for the CDR3: TGTGCCAGCAGCTTGGGACAGGGTAGATCCTACGAGCAGTACTTC. This sequence encodes CASSLGQGRSYEQYF.

The genes are TRBV12-3 or TRBV12-4 and TRBJ1-6; tentatively, D is TRBD1 (6 bases). The V and J ends lost 5 bases and 16 bases respectively, with 12 bases between them. The CDR3 is 11 residues long. The CDR3 is CASSDGQKLHF. The CDR3 nucleotides are TGTGCCAGCAGTGATGGACAGAAGCTCCACTTT.

The V and J genes are TRBV5-8 and TRBJ2-2, with a tentative D call TRBD2 (6 bases). V was trimmed by 0 bases and J by 4 bases, leaving 13 bases between them. The CDR3 runs to 16 residues. From germline, CDR1 is SGHTS and CDR2 YDEGEE. The CDR3 sequence: CASSLAWGLATGELFF. CDR3 nucleotide sequence: TGTGCCAGCAGCTTGGCCTGGGGACTCGCCACCGGGGAGCTGTTTTTT.

The V gene is TRBV5-4, the J gene TRBJ1-2; 7 bases fit TRBD1. Germline assignment: CDR1 SGHNT and CDR2 YYREEE (reference sequence). The CDR3 has 14 residues. V lost 5 bases to trimming and J lost 3 bases; unmatched junction nucleotides: 7. Written as DNA, the CDR3 is TGTGCCAGCAGATCCGGGACAGCCGACTATGGCTACACCTTC. Amino acid sequence: CASRSGTADYGYTF. Drawing the rest from reference TRBV5-4 and TRBJ1-2, the complete variable domain is ETGVTQSPTHLIKTRGQQVTLRCSSQSGHNTVSWYQQALGQGPQFIFQYYREEENGRGNFPPRFSGLQFPNYSSELNVNALELDDSALYLCASRSGTADYGYTFGSGTRLTVV.

The rearrangement uses TRBV7-2 and TRBJ2-7; 8 bases map to TRBD2. The CDR3 has 17 amino acids. Germline CDR1 and CDR2: SGHTA and FQGNSA. V was clipped by 2 bases and J by 1 base; unmatched bases: 10. Here the CDR3 reads CASSLRSGGSGSYEQYF. The CDR3 DNA follows: TGTGCCAGCAGCTTAAGGTCGGGGGGGTCAGGATCCTACGAGCAGTACTTC.

The J gene is TRBJ2-5, the V gene TRBV5-1; TRBD2 matches 12 bases. Trimming removed 6 bases from V and 5 bases from J; junction bases left unmatched: 5. The CDR3 runs 14 residues. In germline, CDR1 is SGHRS, CDR2 YFSETQ. CDR3 DNA: TGCGCCAGCAATCTAGCGGGAGGGGATGAGACCCAGTACTTC. Residues: CASNLAGGDETQYF.

This clone was detected only a few times. The V gene is TRBV7-3, the J gene TRBJ1-5; D remains ambiguous. CDR3 length: 13 amino acids. Trimming removed 1 base from V and 5 bases from J, with 6 bases in between. Germline CDR1 reads SGHTA; CDR2 reads FQGTGA. CDR3 bases: TGTGCCAGCAGCTTAAACGGAGATCAGCCCCAGCATTTT. Protein sequence: CASSLNGDQPQHF.

The chain has TRBV5-1 and TRBJ1-4, with 9 positions matching TRBD1. CDR1 and CDR2 (germline): SGHRS, YFSETQ. Losses at the gene ends were 2 bases for V and 8 bases for J; bases not matched to a gene: 10. The CDR3 consists of 16 residues. As DNA, the CDR3 is TGCGCCAGCAGCTTAACCGGGACAGGGATGGGGGAAAAACTGTTTTTT. As protein: CASSLTGTGMGEKLFF.

This chain links TRBV7-2 with TRBJ2-3; 8 bases align to TRBD2. Trimming took 5 bases from V and 6 from J; bases not matched to a gene: 10. CDR3 length: 15 residues. In germline, CDR1 is SGHTA, CDR2 FQGNSA. The CDR3 DNA reads as TGTGCCAGCAGCCCCCGGCGAGCGGGGGACGATACGCAGTATTTT. Protein sequence: CASSPRRAGDDTQYF.